This record looks at one TCR beta chain sequence and its context. The entry originates in a study of radiotherapy plus CTLA-4 blockade in lung cancer. Looked up from germline, CDR1 is MDHEN and CDR2 is SYDVKM. The CDR3 runs to 13 residues. V dropped 9 bases and J dropped 5 bases, with 16 bases sitting between them. Profiled with immunoSEQ multiplex PCR; TCRdb holds only in-frame clones, not every one. The table shows roughly 25,000 clones, with 73% occurring only once. The chain recombines TRBV28 with TRBJ1-1; D is perhaps TRBD1 (5 bases). Sequenced here: peripheral blood, sampled from a patient treated with radiotherapy plus ipilimumab. The clonotype originates from a human donor with non-small cell lung cancer who had stable disease on radiotherapy plus ipilimumab. The CDR3 reads CASLGAGLTEAFF. The CDR3 nucleotides read TGTGCCAGTCTCGGGGCAGGGTTGACTGAAGCTTTCTTT.